The 20 T cell receptor beta chains reported below all come from one sample, sequenced in a study of human T cells and chemical hapten exposure. TCRdb re-called the RACE reads through MiXCR, storing one row per CDR3 protein. The table shows 200,000 to 300,000 distinct CDR3 sequences, with about 8.6% occurring only once. Documented time point: pre-sensitization, week 0. Treatment here: therapeutic diphenylcyclopropenone sensitization with weekly scalp DPC. The input for sequencing was whole blood, taken in connection with sensitization to the hapten diphenylcyclopropenone (DPC). These receptors all stem from a woman in her 40s with alopecia areata. Some clones in this sample may be carry-over from other donors' samples.

The genes are TRBV6-2 or TRBV6-3 and TRBJ2-1; 14 nucleotides line up with TRBD2. The CDR3 totals 15 residues. The J segment lost 8 bases and the V segment lost 5 bases, leaving 5 bases of the junction unmatched. CDR1 is MNHEY and CDR2 is SVGEGT in the germline V gene. DNA of the CDR3: TGTGCCAGCAGTACGGGACTAGCGGGAGCGGATGAGCAGTTCTTC. Translating it yields CASSTGLAGADEQFF.

Of note for this clonotype: With a much larger clone just one base away, this may be a read error. The chain is built from TRBV7-8 and TRBJ2-3; D unclear. Germline V lookup: CDR1 SGHVS, CDR2 FQNEAQ. The CDR3 covers 14 residues. V lost 2 bases and J 4 bases, leaving 10 bases between the germline ends. The CDR3 region is CASSLQEFADTQYF. The CDR3, as DNA: TGTGCCAGCAGCTTACAGGAATTCGCAGATACGCAGTATTTT.

The chain links TRBV6-6 to TRBJ2-1; 9 bases fit TRBD1. The germline V gene encodes CDR1 MNHNY and CDR2 SVGAGI (reference sequence). V shed 8 bases and J 7 bases; nucleotides not matched to a gene: 9. The CDR3 consists of 14 residues. Here the CDR3 reads CASLGTGKANEQFF. The DNA for the CDR3 is TGTGCCAGCCTTGGGACAGGGAAGGCGAATGAGCAGTTCTTC.

The chain uses TRBV12-3 or TRBV12-4 and TRBJ2-6, with D uncertain. The CDR3 length is 13 residues. V lost 7 bases to trimming and J lost 4 bases, with 8 bases between them. CDR3 amino acids: CASTLAGANVLTF. CDR3 DNA sequence: TGTGCCAGCACCCTCGCGGGGGCCAACGTCCTGACTTTC.

V is TRBV20-1 and J is TRBJ2-2; TRBD2 aligns across 13 bases. Germline V lookup: CDR1 DFQATT, CDR2 SNEGSKA (reference sequence). V shed 1 base, J shed 4 bases, and the junction held 6 bases outside the gene matches. This CDR3 region has 17 residues. CDR3 DNA: TGCAGTGCTAGAGGGACTAGCGGGAGAGAGAGCACCGGGGAGCTGTTTTTT. Amino acids: CSARGTSGRESTGELFF.

This clonotype was picked up many times. The chain employs TRBV6-5 and TRBJ1-2; maybe TRBD1 (5 bases). The CDR3 is 13 amino acids. Deletions cut 6 bases from V and 2 bases from J, with 10 bases between. The germline V gene encodes CDR1 MNHEY and CDR2 SVGAGI. The CDR3 loop reads CASRPAGNYGYTF. The CDR3 DNA reads as TGTGCCAGCAGGCCGGCAGGGAACTATGGCTACACCTTC.

This chain's CDR3 is CASSFGPSLGNTIYF. The CDR3 DNA sequence: TGTGCCAGCAGTTTCGGTCCTAGCCTTGGAAACACCATATATTTT. This chain connects TRBV27 to TRBJ1-3, with D unclear. CDR1 and CDR2 (germline): MNHEY, SMNVEV (reference sequence). This CDR3 spans 15 amino acids. Trimming took off 3 bases at V and 3 bases at J, with 12 bases between the two ends.

The rearrangement joins TRBV12-3 or TRBV12-4 to TRBJ1-1; a possible D gene is TRBD1 (6 bases). This CDR3 contains 15 residues. Trimming cost V 6 bases and J 5 bases, with 19 bases left between them. The CDR3 spells CASSRREGRGTEAFF. The CDR3 DNA reads TGTGCCAGCAGCCGAAGGGAGGGTAGGGGGACTGAAGCTTTCTTT.

This clonotype was detected a few times. The CDR3 coding sequence is TGTGCCAGCAGTTTAATCTCAGGGAGCACCGGGGAGCTGTTTTTT. Translating it yields CASSLISGSTGELFF. The V call is TRBV12-3 or TRBV12-4, the J call TRBJ2-2; D is tentatively TRBD1 or TRBD2 (5 bases each). This CDR3 region has 15 residues. V shed 2 bases and J shed 4 bases, with 11 bases lying between them.

This clonotype was found a few times. The chain combines TRBV21-1 with TRBJ1-3; TRBD1, the D gene given by the table, was not confirmed from the DNA. TRBV21-1 is designated a pseudogene. The CDR3 runs 17 residues. In DNA, the CDR3 is TGTGCCAGCAGCAAAGGATCAGGGGCGGGCTCTGGAAACACCATATATTTT. It specifies CASSKGSGAGSGNTIYF.

The chain is built from TRBV5-1 and TRBJ1-2; no reliable D call. V was shortened by 4 bases and J by 4 bases, with 11 bases between the two germline ends. This CDR3 comprises 13 residues. Germline values: CDR1 SGHRS, CDR2 YFSETQ. The CDR3 DNA reads as TGCGCCAGCAGCGCGGACGGATCCTATGGCTACACCTTC. Residues: CASSADGSYGYTF.

The J gene is TRBJ2-2, the V gene TRBV27, with 8 positions matching TRBD1. The V gene end was trimmed by 4 bases and the J gene end by 4 bases; junction bases not matched to a gene: 8. The germline V gene encodes CDR1 MNHEY and CDR2 SMNVEV (reference sequence). CDR3 length: 16 residues. The CDR3 loop is CASSSTQGARTGELFF. The CDR3 DNA sequence: TGTGCCAGCAGTTCTACCCAGGGGGCGCGCACCGGGGAGCTGTTTTTT.

The rearrangement joins TRBV28 to TRBJ2-2; D gene uncertain. Germline V gene lookup returns CDR1 MDHEN and CDR2 SYDVKM. The CDR3 length is 13 residues. The ends were cut back, 7 bases at V and 1 base at J, with 7 bases in the middle. The CDR3 DNA reads as TGTGCCAGCATTATGCAGAACACCGGGGAGCTGTTTTTT. The encoded protein is CASIMQNTGELFF.

The rearrangement joins TRBV12-3 or TRBV12-4 to TRBJ2-5; 7 bases are a match to TRBD2. The CDR3 has 15 residues. V was clipped by 5 bases and J by 1 base; unmatched bases: 7. CDR3 residues: CASSNPGLPQETQYF. The DNA for the CDR3 is TGTGCCAGCAGTAACCCGGGACTACCCCAAGAGACCCAGTACTTC.

The chain couples TRBV28 to TRBJ2-4; D is possibly TRBD1 (6 bases). The V gene's germline CDR1 is MDHEN and CDR2 SYDVKM. CDR3 size: 12 residues. Trimming removed 3 bases from V and 12 bases from J, with 12 bases in between. The CDR3 region has the DNA TGTGCCAGCAGTTTGGCTCAGGACAGTCAGTACTTC. Encoded protein: CASSLAQDSQYF.

This clonotype was counted at least ten times. CDR3 DNA: TGTGCCACCCGGGGCTCATCCTACGAGCAGTACTTC. Translation gives CATRGSSYEQYF. The rearrangement links TRBV10-3 to TRBJ2-7; D tentatively reads TRBD1 or TRBD2 (5 bases each). This CDR3 spans 12 amino acids. Germline loops: CDR1 ENHRY, CDR2 SYGVKD. The V and J ends lost 10 bases and 1 base respectively, with 11 bases between them.

V and J are TRBV6-5 and TRBJ2-7; TRBD1 matches 10 bases. The CDR3 has 15 amino acids. Unmatched junction bases numbered 7, after V lost 5 bases and J lost 3 bases. CDR1 and CDR2 (germline): MNHEY, SVGAGI. CDR3 sequence reads: CASSAGQGGIYEQYF. The DNA of the CDR3 is TGTGCCAGCAGTGCCGGACAGGGGGGCATCTACGAGCAGTACTTC.

The V gene is TRBV10-3, the J gene TRBJ2-7; D might be TRBD1 (5 bases). CDR1 and CDR2 (germline): ENHRY, SYGVKD. V gave up 0 bases and J gave up 3 bases, with 12 bases separating them. The CDR3 length is 15 residues. The CDR3 loop reads CAISESDSSIYEQYF. The CDR3 DNA reads as TGTGCCATCAGTGAGTCCGACAGTTCAATCTACGAGCAGTACTTC.

A few counts support this clonotype. J is TRBJ2-3 and V is TRBV6-5, with 9 positions matching TRBD1. Germline CDR1 reads MNHEY; CDR2 reads SVGAGI. The trim removed 8 bases at V and 3 bases at J, leaving 9 bases unmatched. The CDR3 totals 15 residues. The CDR3 spells CASGDRGRRTDTQYF. The CDR3 bases are TGTGCCAGCGGAGACAGGGGGAGAAGGACAGATACGCAGTATTTT.

The gene calls are TRBV27 and TRBJ1-2; tentatively, D is TRBD1 (5 bases). Trimming took 6 bases from V and 0 from J, leaving 8 bases between them. The CDR3 extends over 13 amino acids. Per germline, CDR1 MNHEY and CDR2 SMNVEV (reference sequence). The CDR3 reads CASRIGANYGYTF. The CDR3 DNA follows: TGTGCCAGCAGAATAGGGGCTAACTATGGCTACACCTTC.